Below are 31 T cell receptor beta chains sequenced from a single sample in a study of Ad26.COV2.S vaccination and SARS-CoV-2 variants. Described treatment: roughly 19 received Ad26.COV2.S at low or high dose, single or two shots; about 5 received placebo; per-sample allocation not given. Samples were taken on day 63 after the first vaccine or placebo injection. Some clones are missing from TCRdb's copy, which holds only in-frame ones; the method was immunoSEQ multiplex PCR. This sample has more than 300,000 clones, with roughly 89% found just once. Sequencing was performed on peripheral blood, taken in a trial of Ad26.COV2.S vaccine versus placebo. Receptor source: a person aged 18-65 years who received the Ad26.COV2.S COVID-19 vaccine or a placebo.

The CDR3 nucleotides are TGTGCCAGAAGGGACAGCAACTATGGCTACACCTTC. This translates into CARRDSNYGYTF. The chain carries TRBV6-5 and TRBJ1-2, with 7 bases fitting TRBD1. This CDR3 spans 12 amino acids. Germline values: CDR1 MNHEY, CDR2 SVGAGI. V was clipped by 9 bases and J by 2 bases; unmatched bases: 3.

The rearrangement uses TRBV18 and TRBJ1-5; the D is unclear. Germline-derived CDR1 and CDR2 are KGHSH and LQKENI. V was clipped by 6 bases and J by 3 bases, with 6 bases between them. The CDR3 loop spans 12 amino acids. CDR3 sequence: CASSRPNQPQHF. The DNA for the CDR3 is TGTGCCAGCTCGCGACCCAATCAGCCCCAGCATTTT.

The V call is TRBV4-2, the J call TRBJ2-3; no firm D call. The germline V gene encodes CDR1 LGHNA and CDR2 YNFKEQ. Trimming cost V 0 bases and J 4 bases, with 11 bases left between them. This CDR3 contains 15 residues. The CDR3 reads CASSQDGNGPDTQYF. CDR3 bases: TGTGCCAGCAGCCAAGATGGGAACGGCCCAGATACGCAGTATTTT.

V usage is TRBV7-2 and J usage is TRBJ2-1; 12 bases fit TRBD2. Per the germline V gene, CDR1 is SGHTA and CDR2 is FQGNSA. CDR3 size: 16 residues. Losses at the gene ends were 5 bases for V and 5 bases for J; bases not matched to a gene: 7. The DNA of the CDR3 is TGTGCCAGCAGCCCTCTAGCGGGAGGGCCCCACAATGAGCAGTTCTTC. Protein: CASSPLAGGPHNEQFF.

The gene calls are TRBV6-5 and TRBJ1-5, with a possible D match to TRBD1 (5 bases). V lost 7 bases to trimming and J lost 2 bases, with 15 bases between them. This CDR3 is 15 amino acids long. Germline CDR1 and CDR2: MNHEY and SVGAGI. In DNA form, the CDR3 reads TGTGCCAGCACAGACACCAGGGAGGGCAATCAGCCCCAGCATTTT. This encodes CASTDTREGNQPQHF.

This clone appeared a few times. The rearrangement links TRBV27 to TRBJ2-7; D call uncertain. CDR1 and CDR2 from the germline V gene are MNHEY and SMNVEV (reference sequence). Trimming cost V 1 base and J 6 bases, with 10 bases left between them. The CDR3 has 13 residues. Here the CDR3 reads CASSLLGFSEQYF. For the CDR3, the DNA is TGTGCCAGCAGTTTATTGGGGTTCTCCGAGCAGTACTTC.

The V gene is TRBV7-3, the J gene TRBJ1-3; the D is unclear. Per germline, CDR1 SGHTA and CDR2 FQGTGA. This CDR3 spans 16 amino acids. V was shortened by 5 bases and J by 3 bases, with 17 bases between the two germline ends. The CDR3 region is CASSPPSHHRGNTIYF. The CDR3 DNA is TGTGCCAGCAGCCCCCCCTCGCATCATCGTGGAAACACCATATATTTT.

This clone was seen only once. The chain employs TRBV5-1 and TRBJ2-7; D may correspond to TRBD1 or TRBD2 (5 bases each). Trimming pared 3 bases from V and 1 base from J, leaving 14 bases between. This CDR3 contains 15 residues. The V gene's germline CDR1 is SGHRS and CDR2 YFSETQ. CDR3 coding DNA: TGCGCCAGCAGCTCAGAACCGGGACCGTCCTACGAGCAGTACTTC. Translation gives CASSSEPGPSYEQYF.

This chain links TRBV24-1 with TRBJ1-1; 8 nucleotides match TRBD1. The germline CDR1 and CDR2 sequences are KGHDR and SFDVKD. This CDR3 region has 14 residues. After removal of 4 bases from V and 5 bases from J, the junction contained 5 bases not matched to a gene. The CDR3 protein is CATSETGGGTEAFF. The CDR3, as DNA: TGTGCCACCAGTGAAACAGGGGGGGGGACTGAAGCTTTCTTT.

The genes are TRBV2 and TRBJ2-7; D is uncertain. The V gene's germline CDR1 is SNHLY and CDR2 FYNNEI. The CDR3 loop spans 11 amino acids. Trimming stripped 4 bases from V and 3 bases from J, with 4 bases between. The CDR3 sequence is CASSASYEQYF. Written as DNA, the CDR3 is TGTGCCAGCAGTGCCAGCTACGAGCAGTACTTC.

The V call is TRBV5-1, the J call TRBJ2-3; 8 positions agree with TRBD1. Trimming took 5 bases from V and 4 from J; bases not matched to a gene: 9. The CDR3 covers 15 residues. Per germline, CDR1 SGHRS and CDR2 YFSETQ. The CDR3 sequence: CASRLPQGASDTQYF. The CDR3 DNA reads TGCGCCAGCAGATTACCCCAGGGGGCATCAGATACGCAGTATTTT.

CDR3 coding DNA: TGTGCCAGCAGTCTCCGGGGACTAGCGAGTGAGACCCAGTACTTC. Protein product: CASSLRGLASETQYF. V is TRBV6-5 and J is TRBJ2-5, with 10 bases identical to TRBD2. V lost 5 bases to trimming and J lost 5 bases; unmatched junction nucleotides: 8. The CDR3 contains 15 residues. CDR1 and CDR2 from the germline V gene are MNHEY and SVGAGI.

The chain carries TRBV25-1 and TRBJ1-3; D is ambiguous. The germline CDR1 and CDR2 sequences are MGHDK and SYGVNS. The CDR3 is made up of 15 amino acids. Trimming cost V 5 bases and J 1 base, with 12 bases left between them. The CDR3 region has the DNA TGTGCCAGCAGTCCCTTCGGAGGATCTGGAAACACCATATATTTT. Translation: CASSPFGGSGNTIYF.

The CDR3 protein is CASSFTGTATNEKLFF. Here the CDR3 DNA reads TGTGCCAGCAGCTTCACAGGGACGGCAACTAATGAAAAACTGTTTTTT. The chain couples TRBV7-9 to TRBJ1-4; D perhaps matches TRBD1 (6 bases). V was trimmed by 3 bases and J by 0 bases, leaving 11 bases between them. CDR1 is SEHNR and CDR2 is FQNEAQ in the germline V gene (reference sequence). This CDR3 contains 16 residues.

The chain has TRBV5-1 and TRBJ2-2; maybe TRBD2 (6 bases). Germline V lookup: CDR1 SGHRS, CDR2 YFSETQ. This CDR3 has 17 amino acids. The germline V and J ends were trimmed by 4 bases and 5 bases, with 21 bases remaining between them. CDR3 sequence: CASSLPALRGLTGELFF. The CDR3 DNA reads as TGCGCCAGCAGCCTGCCCGCCTTGCGGGGCTTAACCGGGGAGCTGTTTTTT.

Only one count was recorded for this clone. The chain is built from TRBV18 and TRBJ1-4; possible D gene TRBD1, 6 bases. Trimming stripped 4 bases from V and 0 bases from J, with 12 bases between. Germline CDR1 reads KGHSH; CDR2 reads LQKENI. This CDR3 contains 16 residues. The CDR3 sequence is CASSQGQLATNEKLFF. As DNA, the CDR3 is TGTGCCAGCTCACAAGGACAGCTTGCAACTAATGAAAAACTGTTTTTT.

The chain uses TRBV9 and TRBJ2-1; 12 bases match TRBD2. The CDR3 contains 16 residues. Germline V CDR1 and CDR2: SGDLS, YYNGEE. With 0 bases clipped from V and 10 bases from J, the junction kept 8 bases outside the gene matches. CDR3 bases: TGTGCCAGCAGCGTAGTATCTAGCGGGGGGGCCAGGGAGCAGTTCTTC. Translation: CASSVVSSGGAREQFF.

The chain couples TRBV7-9 to TRBJ1-1; 9 bases align to TRBD1. The J segment lost 2 bases and the V segment lost 7 bases, leaving 11 bases of the junction unmatched. CDR1 SEHNR and CDR2 FQNEAQ come from the germline V gene (reference sequence). The CDR3 runs to 16 residues. The CDR3 sequence is CASILRGTGPNTEAFF. DNA of the CDR3: TGTGCCAGCATCCTTCGGGGGACAGGGCCAAACACTGAAGCTTTCTTT.

Only a few counts were recorded for this clone. The chain uses TRBV18 and TRBJ1-1, with D unresolved. Deletions cut 0 bases from V and 1 base from J, with 9 bases between. The germline V gene encodes CDR1 KGHSH and CDR2 LQKENI. CDR3 length: 15 amino acids. This CDR3 reads CASSPPPQPNTEAFF. For the CDR3, the DNA is TGTGCCAGCTCACCACCTCCACAGCCGAACACTGAAGCTTTCTTT.

The V gene is TRBV18, the J gene TRBJ1-1; no firm D call. Germline lookup yields CDR1 KGHSH and CDR2 LQKENI. V was trimmed by 2 bases and J by 0 bases, leaving 7 bases between them. This CDR3 has 14 amino acids. The CDR3 is CASSPIALNTEAFF. DNA for the CDR3: TGTGCCAGCTCACCAATAGCATTGAACACTGAAGCTTTCTTT.

This rearrangement joins TRBV5-4 to TRBJ2-7; TRBD1 matches 8 bases. This CDR3 region has 14 residues. After removal of 2 bases from V and 5 bases from J, the junction contained 6 bases not matched to a gene. CDR1 SGHNT and CDR2 YYREEE come from the germline V gene (reference sequence). CDR3 in DNA: TGTGCCAGCAGCTTAGGGACAGGCCGAGACGAGCAGTACTTC. Translated: CASSLGTGRDEQYF. The full variable domain, in which reference TRBV5-4 and TRBJ2-7 provide the parts outside the CDR3, is ETGVTQSPTHLIKTRGQQVTLRCSSQSGHNTVSWYQQALGQGPQFIFQYYREEENGRGNFPPRFSGLQFPNYSSELNVNALELDDSALYLCASSLGTGRDEQYFGPGTRLTVT.

This clone was detected only a few times. The gene calls are TRBV27 and TRBJ1-6; D remains unclear. The V end was cut by 6 bases, the J end by 0 bases, with 12 bases between. The CDR3 extends over 16 amino acids. The V gene's germline CDR1 is MNHEY and CDR2 SMNVEV (reference sequence). Here the CDR3 DNA reads TGTGCCAGCAGGGACTTCAGGAGCTCCTATAATTCACCCCTCCACTTT. Protein sequence: CASRDFRSSYNSPLHF.

The chain is built from TRBV7-2 and TRBJ1-3; maybe TRBD1 (5 bases). Trimming stripped 1 base from V and 2 bases from J, with 12 bases between. Germline V lookup: CDR1 SGHTA, CDR2 FQGNSA. The CDR3 is made up of 16 amino acids. The CDR3 loop reads CASSLVGAGPGNTIYF. The CDR3 bases are TGTGCCAGCAGCTTAGTCGGGGCAGGGCCTGGAAACACCATATATTTT.

The chain links TRBV20-1 to TRBJ2-7; TRBD1 agrees at 7 bases. This CDR3 contains 14 residues. The germline gives CDR1 DFQATT, CDR2 SNEGSKA (reference sequence). V dropped 3 bases and J dropped 1; count of bases not matched to a gene: 6. The CDR3 coding sequence is TGCAGTGCTAGTCCCAGGGGGAGTTCCTACGAGCAGTACTTC. Encoded protein: CSASPRGSSYEQYF.

The chain employs TRBV29-1 and TRBJ1-1; D is uncertain. Germline lookup yields CDR1 SQVTM and CDR2 ANQGSEA. The CDR3 is made up of 13 amino acids. The V gene lost 6 bases and the J gene lost 0 bases, with 11 bases spanning the gap. The CDR3 nucleotides read TGCAGCGTGATCGTAGGACTGAACACTGAAGCTTTCTTT. It specifies CSVIVGLNTEAFF.

The V call is TRBV13, the J call TRBJ2-7; 9 nucleotides match TRBD1. Trimming cost V 5 bases and J 3 bases; bases outside gene matches: 5. The germline V gene encodes CDR1 PRHDT and CDR2 FYEKMQ (reference sequence). The CDR3 is 14 residues long. The CDR3 protein is CASSPPGQGYEQYF. DNA of the CDR3: TGTGCCAGCAGCCCCCCGGGACAGGGCTACGAGCAGTACTTC. The full variable domain, completed using reference TRBV13 and TRBJ2-7, is AAGVIQSPRHLIKEKRETATLKCYPIPRHDTVYWYQQGPGQDPQFLISFYEKMQSDKGSIPDRFSAQQFSDYHSELNMSSLELGDSALYFCASSPPGQGYEQYFGPGTRLTVT.

The rearrangement joins TRBV19 to TRBJ1-3; perhaps TRBD1 as D (5 bases). Germline lookup yields CDR1 LNHDA and CDR2 SQIVND (reference sequence). The V end was cut by 4 bases, the J end by 0 bases, with 7 bases between. The CDR3 totals 14 residues. This CDR3 is CASSKGHSGNTIYF. Here the CDR3 DNA reads TGTGCCAGTAGTAAAGGACACTCTGGAAACACCATATATTTT.

The chain links TRBV27 to TRBJ2-7; 7 bases line up with TRBD1. CDR3 length equals 12 residues. Germline trimming cut 9 bases from V and 3 bases from J; bases unmatched to any gene: 5. CDR1 and CDR2 from the germline V gene are MNHEY and SMNVEV (reference sequence). For the CDR3, the DNA is TGTGCCAGTCGGACAGGAAACTACGAGCAGTACTTC. Amino acids: CASRTGNYEQYF.

V is TRBV5-5 and J is TRBJ1-1; D is unresolved. The ends were cut back, 3 bases at V and 1 base at J, with 10 bases in the middle. Germline assignment: CDR1 SGHKS and CDR2 YYEKEE (reference sequence). The CDR3 has 14 amino acids. CDR3 bases: TGTGCCAGCAGCTATGGCTCAGGGAACACTGAAGCTTTCTTT. This gives the protein CASSYGSGNTEAFF.

CDR3 amino acids: CASSIGANFGNTIYF. The CDR3, as DNA: TGTGCCAGTAGTATCGGGGCCAATTTTGGAAACACCATATATTTT. The chain joins TRBV19 to TRBJ1-3; D might be TRBD1 (5 bases). Trimming shortened V by 3 bases and J by 3 bases, and 12 bases separated the two germline ends. The CDR3 is 15 amino acids. The germline gives CDR1 LNHDA, CDR2 SQIVND (reference sequence). Full variable domain (outside the CDR3, taken from reference TRBV19 and TRBJ1-3): DGGITQSPKYLFRKEGQNVTLSCEQNLNHDAMYWYRQDPGQGLRLIYYSQIVNDFQKGDIAEGYSVSREKKESFPLTVTSAQKNPTAFYLCASSIGANFGNTIYFGEGSWLTVV.

The chain employs TRBV9 and TRBJ1-4; D may be TRBD1 (6 bases). Per germline, CDR1 SGDLS and CDR2 YYNGEE. The V end was cut by 0 bases, the J end by 8 bases, with 17 bases between. The CDR3 length is 16 residues. The CDR3 is CASSVGGHSQGEKLFF. The CDR3, as DNA: TGTGCCAGCAGCGTAGGGGGACACTCACAAGGGGAAAAACTGTTTTTT. Full variable domain (outside the CDR3, taken from reference TRBV9 and TRBJ1-4): DSGVTQTPKHLITATGQRVTLRCSPRSGDLSVYWYQQSLDQGLQFLIQYYNGEERAKGNILERFSAQQFPDLHSELNLSSLELGDSALYFCASSVGGHSQGEKLFFGSGTQLSVL.